Shown below are 19 T cell receptor beta chains from a single sample sequenced in a study of naive and memory T cell subsets. Whole-study findings and limits: Especially in CD8 cells, naive repertoires contained a few larger clonotypes, possibly CD45RA-re-expressing memory cells.

An equimolar mix of two oligonucleotides served as the beta constant-region primer for TRBC1 and TRBC2. Four rounds of PCR amplified the ligated cDNA using nested alpha and beta constant-region primers plus SP2. Each CDR3 protein is one row after TCRdb ran MiXCR on the UMI-ligation and nested PCR reads. The sample holds roughly 150,000 distinct CDR3 sequences, roughly 22% seen once. What these receptors recognize is not known. The sequencing sample was made of naive CD4+ T cells from blood. These receptors were obtained from a human donor in good health.

The chain joins TRBV28 to TRBJ1-2; D is possibly TRBD1 (6 bases). The V end lost 5 bases, the J end lost 10 bases, and 14 bases lay between the germline ends. The CDR3 length is 12 residues. Germline V lookup: CDR1 MDHEN, CDR2 SYDVKM. The CDR3 loop reads CASSPRGSNYTF. The CDR3 DNA is TGTGCCAGCAGTCCCAGGGGAAGCAACTACACCTTC.

This chain joins TRBV6-5 and TRBJ2-3; 10 bases align to TRBD1. Trimming took 1 base from V and 3 from J; bases not matched to a gene: 7. Germline V gene data show CDR1 as MNHEY and CDR2 as SVGAGI. CDR3 size: 17 residues. Here the CDR3 DNA reads TGTGCCAGCAGTTACTTCCGGACAGGGGGTGTTACAGATACGCAGTATTTT. This translates into CASSYFRTGGVTDTQYF.

This clonotype appeared once. CDR3 nucleotide sequence: TGCAGTGCTAGGTCCTCTGTGAGCAATCAGCCCCAGCATTTT. Translated: CSARSSVSNQPQHF. This chain joins TRBV20-1 and TRBJ1-5; D ambiguous. Trimming stripped 3 bases from V and 1 base from J, with 10 bases between. The CDR3 consists of 14 residues. Germline V gives CDR1 DFQATT, CDR2 SNEGSKA (reference sequence).

V usage is TRBV5-5 and J usage is TRBJ1-2; weak D call: TRBD1 (5 bases). V lost 0 bases and J 3 bases, leaving 18 bases between the germline ends. The germline V gene has CDR1 SGHKS and CDR2 YYEKEE (reference sequence). The CDR3 is made up of 17 amino acids. CDR3 in amino acids: CASSLAVQEGVYYGYTF. In nucleotides, the CDR3 is TGTGCCAGCAGCTTGGCCGTACAGGAAGGGGTCTACTATGGCTACACCTTC.

This clonotype has more than one count but fewer than ten. V is TRBV6-5 and J is TRBJ2-1; no clear D gene. The germline CDR1 and CDR2 sequences are MNHEY and SVGAGI. V was shortened by 2 bases and J by 8 bases, with 10 bases between the two germline ends. The CDR3 totals 13 residues. CDR3 region: CASSYSVGYEQFF. CDR3 nucleotides: TGTGCCAGCAGTTACAGTGTAGGGTATGAGCAGTTCTTC.

The chain links TRBV19 to TRBJ1-4; 7 nucleotides agree with TRBD1. CDR1 is LNHDA and CDR2 is SQIVND in the germline V gene (reference sequence). With V trimmed by 7 bases and J by 4 bases, 6 bases remained unmatched. The CDR3 extends over 14 amino acids. CDR3 sequence: CASTLDRDNEKLFF. The DNA for the CDR3 is TGTGCCAGTACCCTCGACAGGGATAATGAAAAACTGTTTTTT. The full variable domain, with the rest looked up from reference TRBV19 and TRBJ1-4, is DGGITQSPKYLFRKEGQNVTLSCEQNLNHDAMYWYRQDPGQGLRLIYYSQIVNDFQKGDIAEGYSVSREKKESFPLTVTSAQKNPTAFYLCASTLDRDNEKLFFGSGTQLSVL.

This clonotype was detected a few times. V is TRBV6-5 and J is TRBJ2-7; 11 positions match TRBD2. The CDR3 has 15 residues. Trimming took 6 bases from V and 3 from J; bases not matched to a gene: 7. Germline lookup yields CDR1 MNHEY and CDR2 SVGAGI. The CDR3: CASSLRLAGLYEQYF. The CDR3 bases are TGTGCCAGCAGCCTAAGACTAGCGGGGCTCTACGAGCAGTACTTC.

This clonotype was recorded a few times. This chain connects TRBV6-5 to TRBJ1-5, with D uncertain. The CDR3 runs 12 residues. Trimming took 7 bases from V and 8 from J, leaving 12 bases between them. The germline CDR1 and CDR2 sequences are MNHEY and SVGAGI. CDR3 sequence: CASTNPPEPQHF. The CDR3, as DNA: TGTGCCAGCACCAACCCCCCCGAGCCCCAGCATTTT.

There are many counts of this clonotype. The chain couples TRBV4-3 to TRBJ2-7; D may correspond to TRBD1 or TRBD2 (5 bases each). Germline V gene data show CDR1 as LGHNA and CDR2 as YSLEER. Trimming left V 4 bases short and J 3 bases short, with 19 bases between. The CDR3 sequence is 16 residues long. The CDR3 DNA is TGCGCCAGCAGCCGCGCTCGGGACGGAGTGTACTACGAGCAGTACTTC. Its protein is CASSRARDGVYYEQYF.

This clonotype was observed a handful of times. The V call is TRBV6-1, the J call TRBJ2-5; D is uncertain. This CDR3 is 13 amino acids long. The V end was cut by 6 bases, the J end by 0 bases, with 8 bases between. The germline gives CDR1 MNHNS, CDR2 SASEGT. The DNA of the CDR3 is TGTGCCAGCAGCCTTAGGTACCAAGAGACCCAGTACTTC. It is translated as CASSLRYQETQYF.

The rearrangement links TRBV9 to TRBJ2-7, with 11 bases aligning to TRBD1. CDR1 and CDR2 from the germline V gene are SGDLS and YYNGEE. V gave up 3 bases and J gave up 4 bases; unmatched junction bases: 6. CDR3 length: 15 amino acids. CDR3 nucleotide sequence: TGTGCCAGCAGCGCCCGGGACAGGGGGATGTACGAGCAGTACTTC. It encodes CASSARDRGMYEQYF.

V is TRBV6-1 and J is TRBJ1-5, with a possible D match to TRBD1 (6 bases). V was shortened by 11 bases and J by 0 bases, with 20 bases between the two germline ends. There are 16 residues in the CDR3. Germline V gives CDR1 MNHNS, CDR2 SASEGT. The CDR3 protein is CAAHRGQTYSNQPQHF. In DNA form, the CDR3 reads TGTGCCGCACACCGGGGGCAGACCTATAGCAATCAGCCCCAGCATTTT.

The V call is TRBV27, the J call TRBJ2-2, with D hard to call. V gave up 3 bases and J gave up 0 bases, with 2 bases separating them. Per the germline V gene, CDR1 is MNHEY and CDR2 is SMNVEV (reference sequence). The CDR3 is made up of 13 amino acids. The CDR3 DNA sequence: TGTGCCAGCAGTTTGGCGAACACCGGGGAGCTGTTTTTT. This encodes CASSLANTGELFF.

This clonotype was seen a handful of times. The chain combines TRBV29-1 with TRBJ2-1, with TRBD2 matching 8 bases. The CDR3 loop spans 15 amino acids. Germline values: CDR1 SQVTM, CDR2 ANQGSEA. V dropped 8 bases and J dropped 2; count of bases not matched to a gene: 11. The CDR3 sequence: CSSRRSGSPYNEQFF. In DNA, the CDR3 is TGCAGCTCCCGAAGGAGCGGGAGTCCCTACAATGAGCAGTTCTTC.

In this sample, this clonotype turned up a few times. The J gene is TRBJ2-1, the V gene TRBV6-2 or TRBV6-3, with a tentative D call TRBD1 (6 bases). This CDR3 has 11 amino acids. CDR1 and CDR2 (germline): MNHEY, SVGEGT. V was trimmed by 7 bases and J by 12 bases, leaving 13 bases between them. The CDR3 DNA follows: TGTGCCAGCAAAGGAACAGGGTTGCAGTTCTTC. Its protein product is CASKGTGLQFF.

This chain connects TRBV28 to TRBJ1-1; 12 nucleotides agree with TRBD1. Per germline, CDR1 MDHEN and CDR2 SYDVKM. This CDR3 has 21 amino acids. V was clipped by 6 bases and J by 0 bases; unmatched bases: 20. For the CDR3, the DNA is TGTGCCAGCAGGCAATATCCTGGGACAGGGGGCGTTTGGAGGATGAACACTGAAGCTTTCTTT. It translates to CASRQYPGTGGVWRMNTEAFF.

The rearrangement links TRBV16 to TRBJ1-2; the D is unclear. V was pared by 0 bases and J by 8 bases, with 10 bases between. This CDR3 comprises 13 residues. Germline CDR1 KGHSY, CDR2 FQNENV. Written as DNA, the CDR3 is TGTGCCAGCAGCCAATCAGTGGGGTACGGCTACACCTTC. It encodes CASSQSVGYGYTF.

This sequence joins TRBV19 and TRBJ2-2; the match to TRBD1 covers 7 bases. The germline gives CDR1 LNHDA, CDR2 SQIVND (reference sequence). Trimming removed 4 bases from V and 4 bases from J; junction bases left unmatched: 3. This CDR3 is built from 14 residues. CDR3 nucleotides: TGTGCCAGTAGTAAAACAGGGGTCACCGGGGAGCTGTTTTTT. This codes for CASSKTGVTGELFF.

In this sample, this clonotype turned up a few times. J is TRBJ1-1 and V is TRBV7-9; 7 nucleotides line up with TRBD1. V was pared by 5 bases and J by 0 bases, with 3 bases of the junction left unmatched. In germline, CDR1 is SEHNR, CDR2 FQNEAQ (reference sequence). This CDR3 comprises 14 residues. CDR3 protein: CASSPTGMNTEAFF. In DNA form, the CDR3 reads TGTGCCAGCAGCCCGACAGGGATGAACACTGAAGCTTTCTTT.